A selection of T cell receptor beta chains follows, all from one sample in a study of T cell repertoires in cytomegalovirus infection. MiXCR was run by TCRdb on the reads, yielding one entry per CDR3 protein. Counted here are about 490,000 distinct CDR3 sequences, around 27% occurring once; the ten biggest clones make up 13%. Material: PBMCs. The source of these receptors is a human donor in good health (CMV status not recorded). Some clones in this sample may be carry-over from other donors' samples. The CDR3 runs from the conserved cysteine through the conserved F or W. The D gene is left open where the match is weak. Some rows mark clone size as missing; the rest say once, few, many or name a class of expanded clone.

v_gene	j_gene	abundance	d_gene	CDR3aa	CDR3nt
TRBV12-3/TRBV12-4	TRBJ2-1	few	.	CASRFGAGWDEQFF	TGTGCCAGCAGATTTGGGGCCGGGTGGGATGAGCAGTTCTTC
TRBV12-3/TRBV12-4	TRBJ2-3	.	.	CASSFWADTQYF	TGTGCCAGCAGTTTTTGGGCAGATACGCAGTATTTT
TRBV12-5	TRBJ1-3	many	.	CASGSDTRNTIYF	TGTGCTAGTGGCTCCGACACGAGAAACACCATATATTTT
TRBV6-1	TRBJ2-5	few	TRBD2	CASSEAIGRAQETQYF	TGTGCCAGCAGTGAAGCGATCGGGAGGGCCCAAGAGACCCAGTACTTC
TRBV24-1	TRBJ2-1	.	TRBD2	CAVSGLGLAGNEQFF	TGTGCCGTCTCGGGTCTGGGACTAGCGGGCAATGAGCAGTTCTTC
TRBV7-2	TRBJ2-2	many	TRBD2	CASSPVSGRNTGELFF	TGTGCCAGCAGCCCCGTTAGCGGGAGGAACACCGGGGAGCTGTTTTTT
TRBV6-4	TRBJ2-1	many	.	CASSDSAGSYNEQFF	TGTGCCAGCAGTGACTCAGCGGGCTCCTACAATGAGCAGTTCTTC
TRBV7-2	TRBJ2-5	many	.	CASSYPDGAETQYF	TGTGCCAGCAGCTACCCCGACGGAGCGGAGACCCAGTACTTC
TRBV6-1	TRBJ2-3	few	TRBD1	CASSLGGQRGWADTQYF	TGTGCCAGCAGCCTAGGGGGCCAGCGAGGGTGGGCAGATACGCAGTATTTT
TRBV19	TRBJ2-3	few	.	CASTHGSGQGTQYF	TGTGCCAGTACCCACGGGAGCGGCCAAGGTACGCAGTATTTT
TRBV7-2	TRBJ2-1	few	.	CASSYPRGGQFF	TGTGCCAGCAGCTACCCACGTGGGGGGCAGTTCTTC
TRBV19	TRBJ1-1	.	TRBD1	CASRTPGQRNTEAFF	TGTGCCAGCAGAACTCCGGGACAGCGGAACACTGAAGCTTTCTTT